This T cell receptor beta chain emerged from a study of CD8+ T cells in alopecia areata. Whole-study context: Each day, treated patients took oral tofacitinib twice, at 5 to 10 mg per dose. Overall study findings and caveats: Clonality exceeded that of normal scalp in lesional scalp, most notably in alopecia totalis/universalis.

Researchers gathered lesional scalp punch biopsies and peripheral blood from patients with alopecia areata. Isolated RNA was reverse transcribed into cDNA used as the sequencing template. The table came from immunoSEQ multiplex PCR; TCRdb's copy has only in-frame clones and leaves some out. The profile shows 150,000 or so clones, more than 45% of them singletons. Regarding this clone: The antigen is unknown.

The CDR3 spans 12 residues. Germline trimming cut 3 bases from V and 8 bases from J; bases unmatched to any gene: 5. CDR1 SQVTM and CDR2 ANQGSEA come from the germline V gene. The source material was CD4+ T cells sorted from blood. This clonotype was sampled from a human donor with alopecia areata. The rearrangement uses TRBV29-1 and TRBJ1-1; 8 nucleotides line up with TRBD1. The CDR3 nucleotides read TGCAGCGTTGATTACCGGGACAGGGAAGCTTTCTTT. Protein: CSVDYRDREAFF.